In its sample, the clone carrying this TCR beta chain was seen many times. A NOSPECS grade of at least 4, a Clinical Activity Score of at least 3 and duration under 3 months were recorded in ophthalmopathy patients. Patients with uncontrolled infections, other autoimmune diseases, pregnancy or lactation were excluded. Cells are PBMCs isolated from roughly 9.3 ml of fresh blood. These data originate in a study of T cells in Graves' hyperthyroidism and ophthalmopathy. The wider study: Once the initial diagnosis was made, peripheral blood was obtained before any treatment.

CDR3 length: 13 residues. The V end lost 6 bases, the J end lost 4 bases, and 10 bases lay between the germline ends. The V gene's germline CDR1 is SNHLY and CDR2 FYNNEI. There were TCR beta CDR3 regions amplified from RNA transcripts. Initially, a first-round RT-PCR of the TCR CDR3 employed the HTBI primer set. A single record per CDR3 protein comes from TCRdb applying MiXCR to the multiplex PCR reads. The repertoire holds approximately 520,000 distinct CDR3 sequences, roughly 25% seen once, with approximately 10% in the top ten. The sample taken for sequencing was blood. This TCR derives from a woman aged 25 to 39 with Graves' ophthalmopathy. The V call is TRBV2, the J call TRBJ1-5, with D uncertain. The CDR3 nucleotides are TGTGCCAGCAGGTTGGACTTTAATCAGCCCCAGCATTTT. Protein product: CASRLDFNQPQHF.